One and the same sample provided the 18 T cell receptor beta chains below, sequenced in a study of CD8 T cells in ankylosing spondylitis. TCRdb reprocessed the 5' RACE reads via MiXCR and lists one record per CDR3 protein. Of about 320,000 distinct CDR3 sequences listed, 11% are singletons. The sequenced sample was blood, either unsorted or a sorted T cell fraction (not recorded which). All receptors come from a female donor with ankylosing spondylitis or in good health (not recorded which).

This clonotype was detected ten times or more. The chain links TRBV27 to TRBJ1-1; TRBD1 is a possible D gene (5 bases). The CDR3 runs 18 residues. V lost 5 bases and J lost 0, with 22 bases in between. Germline CDR1 reads MNHEY; CDR2 reads SMNVEV (reference sequence). CDR3 loop: CASSKRPVLEGMNTEAFF. The CDR3 nucleotides read TGTGCCAGCAGTAAAAGGCCCGTTTTGGAGGGGATGAACACTGAAGCTTTCTTT.

This clonotype was observed a handful of times. This chain uses TRBV20-1 with TRBJ2-1; D is perhaps TRBD1 or TRBD2 (5 bases each). Deletions cut 0 bases from V and 9 bases from J, with 9 bases between. Germline V gene sequence: CDR1 DFQATT, CDR2 SNEGSKA (reference sequence). This CDR3 has 12 amino acids. The DNA for the CDR3 is TGCAGTGCTAGAGATCTGGGGGTTGAGCAGTTCTTC. Protein sequence: CSARDLGVEQFF.

The table lists this clonotype with many counts. The chain links TRBV5-1 to TRBJ1-1; D is ambiguous. Per the germline V gene, CDR1 is SGHRS and CDR2 is YFSETQ. Trimming took off 2 bases at V and 0 bases at J, with 5 bases between the two ends. This CDR3 comprises 13 residues. CDR3 loop: CASSLQLNTEAFF. CDR3 in DNA: TGCGCCAGCAGCTTACAGCTGAACACTGAAGCTTTCTTT. Looking up the rest from reference TRBV5-1 and TRBJ1-1 gives the full variable domain: KAGVTQTPRYLIKTRGQQVTLSCSPISGHRSVSWYQQTPGQGLQFLFEYFSETQRNKGNFPGRFSGRQFSNSRSEMNVSTLELGDSALYLCASSLQLNTEAFFGQGTRLTVV.

This clonotype occurred many times. The rearrangement joins TRBV10-3 to TRBJ1-1, with unresolved D. The ends were cut back, 4 bases at V and 3 bases at J, with 3 bases in the middle. The germline V gene has CDR1 ENHRY and CDR2 SYGVKD. This CDR3 region has 11 residues. CDR3: CAISGDTEAFF. The CDR3 DNA follows: TGTGCCATCAGTGGGGACACTGAAGCTTTCTTT.

The table lists this clonotype with many counts. V and J are TRBV29-1 and TRBJ2-1; the D is unclear. The CDR3 extends over 14 amino acids. Germline V CDR1 and CDR2: SQVTM, ANQGSEA. CDR3 coding DNA: TGCAGTTTCGACCGCCTTCGGTCCTACAATGAGCAGTTCTTC. Translation: CSFDRLRSYNEQFF.

Turning to this clonotype: A much larger clone lies one base from this, so it may be a read error. V is TRBV4-1 and J is TRBJ2-7; 13 positions match TRBD2. With V trimmed by 1 base and J by 3 bases, 0 bases remained unmatched. The CDR3 length is 15 residues. CDR1 and CDR2 from the germline V gene are MGHRA and YSYEKL. The CDR3 sequence is CASSQGTSGGYEQYF. The CDR3 bases are TGCGCCAGCAGCCAAGGGACTAGCGGGGGCTACGAGCAGTACTTC.

This clonotype occurred many times. J is TRBJ2-7 and V is TRBV7-9, with TRBD2 matching 7 bases. The CDR3 length is 15 residues. Trimming took 5 bases from V and 5 from J; bases not matched to a gene: 12. The V gene's germline CDR1 is SEHNR and CDR2 FQNEAQ (reference sequence). The CDR3 DNA reads TGTGCCAGCAGCCGTCCCGTACTAGCGAGGAACGAGCAGTACTTC. Its translation is CASSRPVLARNEQYF.

Details on this clonotype: Relative to the germline gene, one junction end is altered; a read error may explain this. This chain joins TRBV24-1 and TRBJ2-3; a possible D gene is TRBD2 (6 bases). The CDR3 extends over 12 amino acids. Germline loops: CDR1 KGHDR, CDR2 SFDVKD. The CDR3 reads CATSDFYGRRHF. The CDR3 DNA reads as TGTGCCACCAGTGATTTTTACGGGAGACGTCATTTT.

This clonotype was detected many times. The rearrangement joins TRBV20-1 to TRBJ2-3; D is ambiguous. Deletions cut 0 bases from V and 6 bases from J, with 13 bases between. This CDR3 has 14 residues. Per the germline V gene, CDR1 is DFQATT and CDR2 is SNEGSKA (reference sequence). The CDR3 DNA is TGCAGTGCTAGAGATTTAGCCCTCGTGGATACGCAGTATTTT. Translation gives CSARDLALVDTQYF.

This clonotype was counted only a few times. This chain joins TRBV3-1 and TRBJ2-2, with D hard to call. The germline V and J ends were trimmed by 0 bases and 6 bases, with 5 bases remaining between them. The germline CDR1 and CDR2 sequences are LGHDT and YNNKEL (reference sequence). The CDR3 consists of 13 residues. DNA of the CDR3: TGTGCCAGCAGCCAAGAGGACCCCGGGGAGCTGTTTTTT. Translated, it gives CASSQEDPGELFF.

This clonotype was counted at least ten times. The chain has TRBV5-1 and TRBJ2-5; tentatively, D is TRBD1 (5 bases). Germline V gene sequence: CDR1 SGHRS, CDR2 YFSETQ. Trimming stripped 4 bases from V and 5 bases from J, with 12 bases between. The CDR3 is made up of 13 amino acids. DNA of the CDR3: TGCGCCAGCAGCCCGACAGTCCGGGAGACCCAGTACTTC. Its translation: CASSPTVRETQYF.

This chain uses TRBV20-1 with TRBJ2-6; the D gene is possibly TRBD2 (7 bases). In germline, CDR1 is DFQATT, CDR2 SNEGSKA (reference sequence). V was shortened by 6 bases and J by 0 bases, with 18 bases between the two germline ends. CDR3 length equals 17 residues. The CDR3 DNA is TGCAGTGCCAAAAGGGGGGGACTCAACTCTGGGGCCAACGTCCTGACTTTC. It yields the protein CSAKRGGLNSGANVLTF.

In the case of this clonotype: Being one base from a much bigger clone, this may be a read error. CDR3 amino acids: CASSLGPAGGGTDTQYF. CDR3 nucleotide sequence: TGCGCCAGCAGCTTGGGGCCCGCTGGCGGGGGGACGGATACGCAGTATTTT. The chain couples TRBV5-1 to TRBJ2-3, with 8 nucleotides matching TRBD2. V lost 0 bases to trimming and J lost 6 bases; unmatched junction nucleotides: 12. Germline V gives CDR1 SGHRS, CDR2 YFSETQ. CDR3 length equals 17 residues.

The sample holds a few counts of this clonotype. The junction differs from germline at one of its ends, possibly a read error. J is TRBJ2-7 and V is TRBV6-1; D is unresolved. Per the germline V gene, CDR1 is MNHNS and CDR2 is SASEGT. The CDR3 loop spans 14 amino acids. The CDR3 nucleotides are TGTGCCAGCAGTGAAGGGAGAGTCCGGCCAATCCCCTTCTTC. The encoded protein is CASSEGRVRPIPFF.

This clonotype was picked up many times. V usage is TRBV20-1 and J usage is TRBJ2-3; D not certain. The CDR3 spans 14 residues. V was trimmed by 6 bases and J by 3 bases, leaving 16 bases between them. CDR1 and CDR2 (germline): DFQATT, SNEGSKA (reference sequence). The CDR3 protein is CSARWVKATDTQYF. The CDR3 DNA reads TGCAGTGCCCGCTGGGTCAAAGCAACAGATACGCAGTATTTT.

This clonotype was picked up many times. The chain uses TRBV6-1 and TRBJ2-2; TRBD1 matches 7 bases. The CDR3 is 16 residues long. Germline assignment: CDR1 MNHNS and CDR2 SASEGT. Germline trimming cut 6 bases from V and 1 base from J; bases unmatched to any gene: 8. The DNA of the CDR3 is TGTGCCAGCAGCATACAGGGGATAGGGAACACCGGGGAGCTGTTTTTT. This codes for CASSIQGIGNTGELFF.

At least ten counts were recorded for this clonotype. The J gene is TRBJ2-1, the V gene TRBV5-4; the D is unclear. V was trimmed by 4 bases and J by 5 bases, leaving 13 bases between them. The germline gives CDR1 SGHNT, CDR2 YYREEE (reference sequence). The CDR3 runs to 14 residues. The CDR3 bases are TGTGCCAGCAGCCCTAGGACCAGTCACAATGAGCAGTTCTTC. The encoded protein is CASSPRTSHNEQFF.

The chain employs TRBV20-1 and TRBJ1-3; unclear D gene. Trimming shortened V by 3 bases and J by 0 bases, and 9 bases separated the two germline ends. CDR1 and CDR2 from the germline V gene are DFQATT and SNEGSKA (reference sequence). The CDR3 is 14 residues long. CDR3 residues: CSASGSFSGNTIYF. Written as DNA, the CDR3 is TGCAGTGCTAGCGGGAGTTTCTCTGGAAACACCATATATTTT.